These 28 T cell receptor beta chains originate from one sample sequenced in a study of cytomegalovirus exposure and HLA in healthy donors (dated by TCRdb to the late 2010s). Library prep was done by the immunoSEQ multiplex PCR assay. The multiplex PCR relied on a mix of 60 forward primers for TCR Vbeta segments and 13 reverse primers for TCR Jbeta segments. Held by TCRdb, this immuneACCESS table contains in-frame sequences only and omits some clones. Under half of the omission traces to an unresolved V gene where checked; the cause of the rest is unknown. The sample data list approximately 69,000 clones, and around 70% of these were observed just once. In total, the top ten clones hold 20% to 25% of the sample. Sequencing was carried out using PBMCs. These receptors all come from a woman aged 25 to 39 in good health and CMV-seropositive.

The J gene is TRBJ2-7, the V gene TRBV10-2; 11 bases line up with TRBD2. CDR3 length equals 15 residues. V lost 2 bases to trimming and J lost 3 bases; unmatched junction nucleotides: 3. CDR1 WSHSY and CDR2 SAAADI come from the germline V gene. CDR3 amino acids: CASSEIAGGNYEQYF. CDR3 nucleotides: TGCGCCAGCAGTGAGATAGCGGGAGGGAACTACGAGCAGTACTTC.

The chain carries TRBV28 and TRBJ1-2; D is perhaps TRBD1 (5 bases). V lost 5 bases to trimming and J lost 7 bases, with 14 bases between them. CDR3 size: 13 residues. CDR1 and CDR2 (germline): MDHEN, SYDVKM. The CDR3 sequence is CASSNPGFGGYTF. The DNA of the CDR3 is TGTGCCAGCAGTAACCCAGGGTTTGGTGGCTACACCTTC.

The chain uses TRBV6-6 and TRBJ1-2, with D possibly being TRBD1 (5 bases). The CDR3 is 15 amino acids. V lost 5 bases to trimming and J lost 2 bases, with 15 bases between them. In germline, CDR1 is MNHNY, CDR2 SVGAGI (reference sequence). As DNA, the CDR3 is TGTGCCAGCAGTGACCCCCTTAAGGGGAACTATGGCTACACCTTC. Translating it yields CASSDPLKGNYGYTF.

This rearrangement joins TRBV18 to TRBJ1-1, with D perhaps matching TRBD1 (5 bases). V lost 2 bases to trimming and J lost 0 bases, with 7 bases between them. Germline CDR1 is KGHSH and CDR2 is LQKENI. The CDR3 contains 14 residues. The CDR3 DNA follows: TGTGCCAGCTCACCAAAGGGGATGAACACTGAAGCTTTCTTT. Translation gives CASSPKGMNTEAFF. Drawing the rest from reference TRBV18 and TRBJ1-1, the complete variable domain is NAGVMQNPRHLVRRRGQEARLRCSPMKGHSHVYWYRQLPEEGLKFMVYLQKENIIDESGMPKERFSAEFPKEGPSILRIQQVVRGDSAAYFCASSPKGMNTEAFFGQGTRLTVV.

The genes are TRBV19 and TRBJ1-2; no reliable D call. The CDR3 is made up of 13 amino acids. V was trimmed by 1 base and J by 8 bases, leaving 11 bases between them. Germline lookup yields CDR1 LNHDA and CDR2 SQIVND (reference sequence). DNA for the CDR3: TGTGCCAGTAGTATAGTGCCGGTCTTAGGCTACACCTTC. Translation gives CASSIVPVLGYTF.

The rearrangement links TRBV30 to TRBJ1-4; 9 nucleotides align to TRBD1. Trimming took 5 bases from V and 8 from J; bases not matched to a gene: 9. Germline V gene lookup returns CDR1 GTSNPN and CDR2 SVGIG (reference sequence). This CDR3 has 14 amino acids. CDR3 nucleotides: TGTGCCTGGGCAACCGGGACAGGGAGGGAAAAACTGTTTTTT. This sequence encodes CAWATGTGREKLFF. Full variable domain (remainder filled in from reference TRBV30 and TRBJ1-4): SQTIHQWPATLVQPVGSPLSLECTVEGTSNPNLYWYRQAAGRGLQLLFYSVGIGQISSEVPQNLSASRPQDRQFILSSKKLLLSDSGFYLCAWATGTGREKLFFGSGTQLSVL.

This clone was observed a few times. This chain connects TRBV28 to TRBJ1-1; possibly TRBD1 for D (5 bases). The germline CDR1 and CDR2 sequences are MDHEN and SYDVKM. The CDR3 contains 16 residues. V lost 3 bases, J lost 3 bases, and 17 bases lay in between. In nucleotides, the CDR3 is TGTGCCAGCAGTTTTTCCCTCCAGGGTCTTTACACTGAAGCTTTCTTT. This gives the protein CASSFSLQGLYTEAFF.

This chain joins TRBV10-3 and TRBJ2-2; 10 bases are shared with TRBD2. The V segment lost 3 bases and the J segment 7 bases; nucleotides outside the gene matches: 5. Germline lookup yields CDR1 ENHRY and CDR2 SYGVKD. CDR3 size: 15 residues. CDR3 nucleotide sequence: TGTGCCATCAGTGAATCAGCGGGAGGGGTCGGGGAGCTGTTTTTT. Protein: CAISESAGGVGELFF.

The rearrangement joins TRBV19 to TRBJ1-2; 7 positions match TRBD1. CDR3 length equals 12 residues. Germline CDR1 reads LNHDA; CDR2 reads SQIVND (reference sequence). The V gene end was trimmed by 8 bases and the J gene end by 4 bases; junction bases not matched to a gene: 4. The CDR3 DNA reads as TGTGCCAGTGTCGGACAGGCCTATGGCTACACCTTC. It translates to CASVGQAYGYTF.

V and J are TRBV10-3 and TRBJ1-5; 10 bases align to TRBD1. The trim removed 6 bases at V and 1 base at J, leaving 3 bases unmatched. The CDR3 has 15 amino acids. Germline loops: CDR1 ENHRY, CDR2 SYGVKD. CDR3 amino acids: CAISSGQGSNQPQHF. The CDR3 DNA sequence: TGTGCCATCAGCTCGGGACAGGGGAGCAATCAGCCCCAGCATTTT.

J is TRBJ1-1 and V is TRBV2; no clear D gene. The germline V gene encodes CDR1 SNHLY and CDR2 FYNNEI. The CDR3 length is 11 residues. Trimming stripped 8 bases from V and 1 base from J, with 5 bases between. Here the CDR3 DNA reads TGTGCCAGCGGCGGGAACACTGAAGCTTTCTTT. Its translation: CASGGNTEAFF.

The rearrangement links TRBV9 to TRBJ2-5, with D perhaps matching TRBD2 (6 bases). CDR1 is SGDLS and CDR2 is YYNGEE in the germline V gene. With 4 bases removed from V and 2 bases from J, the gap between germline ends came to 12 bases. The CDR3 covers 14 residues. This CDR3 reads CASSWRDFQETQYF. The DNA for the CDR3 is TGTGCCAGCAGCTGGAGGGACTTTCAAGAGACCCAGTACTTC.

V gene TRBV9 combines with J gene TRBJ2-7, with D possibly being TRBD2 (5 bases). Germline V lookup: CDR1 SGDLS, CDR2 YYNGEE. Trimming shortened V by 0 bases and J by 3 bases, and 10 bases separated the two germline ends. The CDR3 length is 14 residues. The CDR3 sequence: CASSVGSSRYEQYF. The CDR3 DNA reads TGTGCCAGCAGCGTAGGTTCTAGCCGCTACGAGCAGTACTTC.

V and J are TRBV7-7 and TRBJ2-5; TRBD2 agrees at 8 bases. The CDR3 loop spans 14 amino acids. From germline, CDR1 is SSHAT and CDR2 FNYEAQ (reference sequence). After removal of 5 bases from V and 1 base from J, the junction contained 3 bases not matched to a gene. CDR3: CASSRAGAQETQYF. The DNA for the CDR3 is TGTGCCAGCAGCCGAGCGGGGGCCCAAGAGACCCAGTACTTC.

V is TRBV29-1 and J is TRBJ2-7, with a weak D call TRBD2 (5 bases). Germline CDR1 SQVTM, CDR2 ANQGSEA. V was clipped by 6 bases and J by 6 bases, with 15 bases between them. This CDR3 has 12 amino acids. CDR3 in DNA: TGCAGCGTCCTCTCGGGGAGATCCGAGCAGTACTTC. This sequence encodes CSVLSGRSEQYF.

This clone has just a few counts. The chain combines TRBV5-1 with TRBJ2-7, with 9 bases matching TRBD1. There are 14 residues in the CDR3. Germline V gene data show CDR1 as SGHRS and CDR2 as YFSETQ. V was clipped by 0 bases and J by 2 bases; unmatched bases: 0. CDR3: CASSLGQGAYEQYF. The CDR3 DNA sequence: TGCGCCAGCAGCTTGGGACAGGGGGCCTACGAGCAGTACTTC.

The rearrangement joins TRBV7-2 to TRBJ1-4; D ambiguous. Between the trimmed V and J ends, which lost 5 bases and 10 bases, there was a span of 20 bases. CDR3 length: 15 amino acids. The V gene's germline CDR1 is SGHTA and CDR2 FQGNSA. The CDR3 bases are TGTGCCAGCAGCCGCACCGGGCCCCTGGAGGGAAAACTGTTTTTT. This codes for CASSRTGPLEGKLFF.

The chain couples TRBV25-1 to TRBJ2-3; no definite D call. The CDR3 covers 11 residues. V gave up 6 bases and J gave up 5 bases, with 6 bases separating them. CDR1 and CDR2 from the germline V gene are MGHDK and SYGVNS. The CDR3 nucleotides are TGTGCCAGCAGCTTTTTAGATACGCAGTATTTT. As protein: CASSFLDTQYF.

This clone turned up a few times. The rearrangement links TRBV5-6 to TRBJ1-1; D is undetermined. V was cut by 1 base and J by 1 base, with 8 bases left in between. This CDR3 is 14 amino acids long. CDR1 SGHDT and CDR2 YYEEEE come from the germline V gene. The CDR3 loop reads CASSLPLENTEAFF. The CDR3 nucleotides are TGTGCCAGCAGCTTGCCACTCGAGAACACTGAAGCTTTCTTT.

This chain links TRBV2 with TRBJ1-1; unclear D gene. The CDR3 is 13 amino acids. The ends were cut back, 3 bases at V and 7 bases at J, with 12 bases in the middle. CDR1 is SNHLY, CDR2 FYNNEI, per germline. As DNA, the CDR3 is TGTGCCAGCAGTGATAAAGCGCCTCTTGAAGCTTTCTTT. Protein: CASSDKAPLEAFF.

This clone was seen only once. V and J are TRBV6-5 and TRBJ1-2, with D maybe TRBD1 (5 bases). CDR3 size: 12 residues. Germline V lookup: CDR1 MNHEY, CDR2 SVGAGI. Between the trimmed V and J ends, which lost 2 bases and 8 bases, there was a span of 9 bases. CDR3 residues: CASSYGGEGYTF. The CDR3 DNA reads TGTGCCAGCAGTTACGGGGGGGAGGGCTACACCTTC.

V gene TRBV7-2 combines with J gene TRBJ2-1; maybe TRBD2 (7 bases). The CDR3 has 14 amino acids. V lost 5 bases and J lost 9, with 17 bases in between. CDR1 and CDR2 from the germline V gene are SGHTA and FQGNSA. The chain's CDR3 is CASSQLGGGPEQFF. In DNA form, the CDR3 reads TGTGCCAGCAGCCAGCTAGGGGGGGGCCCTGAGCAGTTCTTC.

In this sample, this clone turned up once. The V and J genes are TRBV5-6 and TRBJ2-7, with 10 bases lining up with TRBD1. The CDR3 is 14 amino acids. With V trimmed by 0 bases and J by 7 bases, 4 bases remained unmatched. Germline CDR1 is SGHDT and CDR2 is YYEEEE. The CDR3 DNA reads TGTGCCAGCAGCTTGGGGACAGGGGGGCGTGAGCAGTACTTC. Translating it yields CASSLGTGGREQYF.

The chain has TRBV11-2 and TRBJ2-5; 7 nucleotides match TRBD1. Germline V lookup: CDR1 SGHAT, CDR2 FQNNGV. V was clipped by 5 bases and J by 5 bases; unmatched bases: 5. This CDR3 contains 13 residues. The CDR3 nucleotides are TGTGCCAGCAGCACATCACAGGGGGAGACCCAGTACTTC. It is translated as CASSTSQGETQYF.

CDR3 nucleotide sequence: TGTGCCTGGAGTGTAAGTCAGAACTACGAGCAGTACTTC. As protein: CAWSVSQNYEQYF. The chain has TRBV30 and TRBJ2-7; D remains ambiguous. CDR1 and CDR2 (germline): GTSNPN, SVGIG (reference sequence). The CDR3 totals 13 residues. The V gene lost 0 bases and the J gene lost 3 bases, with 9 bases spanning the gap.

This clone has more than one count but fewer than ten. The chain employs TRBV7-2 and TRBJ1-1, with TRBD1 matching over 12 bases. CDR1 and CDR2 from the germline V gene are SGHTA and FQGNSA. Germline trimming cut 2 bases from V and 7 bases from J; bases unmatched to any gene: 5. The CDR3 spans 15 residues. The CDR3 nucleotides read TGTGCCAGCAGCTTATTGGGGACAGGGGGCAGTGAAGCTTTCTTT. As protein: CASSLLGTGGSEAFF.

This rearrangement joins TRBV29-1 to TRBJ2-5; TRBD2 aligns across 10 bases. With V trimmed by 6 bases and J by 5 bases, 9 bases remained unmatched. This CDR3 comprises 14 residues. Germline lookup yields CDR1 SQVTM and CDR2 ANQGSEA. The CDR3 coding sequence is TGCAGCGTAAAGGCTAGCGGGAGTAGGGAGACCCAGTACTTC. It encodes CSVKASGSRETQYF.

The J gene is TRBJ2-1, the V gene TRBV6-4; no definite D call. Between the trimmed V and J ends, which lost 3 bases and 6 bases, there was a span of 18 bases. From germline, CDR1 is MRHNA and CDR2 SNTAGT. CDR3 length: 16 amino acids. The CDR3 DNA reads TGTGCCAGCAGTGAGGAGCGAGAAGCCTCCAGCAATGAGCAGTTCTTC. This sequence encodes CASSEEREASSNEQFF.